Sequencing of this T cell receptor (beta chain) was carried out in a study of blood T cell repertoires in COVID-19. Study context: Donors in the United States, Italy and Spain gave samples during acute or convalescent COVID-19.

The Seattle patients joined while their infection was active and were tracked longitudinally afterward. This CDR3 region has 14 residues. The germline V gene has CDR1 MDHEN and CDR2 SYDVKM. V gave up 2 bases and J gave up 6 bases, with 11 bases separating them. How the authors handled the data: Estimation of nucleated cell counts was performed using reference gene primer amplification. Generated by immunoSEQ multiplex PCR, the TCRdb table keeps only in-frame clones and is missing some. D and trimming come from the DNA, and the V and J calls and clone size come from that table. The data contain around 310,000 clones, around 90% of them seen just once; the ten biggest clones take up roughly 1%.

This receptor was obtained from a woman in her thirties or forties with COVID-19, enrolled during active disease. The chain carries TRBV28 and TRBJ1-5, with D perhaps TRBD1 (6 bases). The sequencing sample was made of peripheral blood. The CDR3 protein is CASSLTGRGQPQHF. The DNA for the CDR3 is TGTGCCAGCAGTTTAACAGGGAGAGGTCAGCCCCAGCATTTT.